This TCR beta chain was retrieved from a study of human T cells and chemical hapten exposure. Noted time point: patch test 1, 2 weeks after DPC sensitization. The treatment is: therapeutic diphenylcyclopropenone sensitization with weekly scalp DPC. From the RACE reads, TCRdb called clonotypes with MiXCR, one entry per CDR3 protein. Of approximately 74,000 distinct CDR3 sequences in the sample, approximately 35% were seen once. The V gene's germline CDR1 is SGHDT and CDR2 YYEEEE. The V segment lost 1 base and the J segment 1 base; nucleotides outside the gene matches: 11. The CDR3 has 18 amino acids. The receptor was derived from a middle-aged man with alopecia areata. Some clones in this sample may be carry-over from other donors' samples. The gene calls are TRBV5-6 and TRBJ2-3, with 8 nucleotides matching TRBD2. Sequencing used whole blood, obtained in connection with sensitization to the hapten diphenylcyclopropenone (DPC). The CDR3 region is CASSLLGTRRPGTDTQYF. The CDR3 region has the DNA TGTGCCAGCAGCTTGTTGGGGACTAGGCGACCGGGCACAGATACGCAGTATTTT.